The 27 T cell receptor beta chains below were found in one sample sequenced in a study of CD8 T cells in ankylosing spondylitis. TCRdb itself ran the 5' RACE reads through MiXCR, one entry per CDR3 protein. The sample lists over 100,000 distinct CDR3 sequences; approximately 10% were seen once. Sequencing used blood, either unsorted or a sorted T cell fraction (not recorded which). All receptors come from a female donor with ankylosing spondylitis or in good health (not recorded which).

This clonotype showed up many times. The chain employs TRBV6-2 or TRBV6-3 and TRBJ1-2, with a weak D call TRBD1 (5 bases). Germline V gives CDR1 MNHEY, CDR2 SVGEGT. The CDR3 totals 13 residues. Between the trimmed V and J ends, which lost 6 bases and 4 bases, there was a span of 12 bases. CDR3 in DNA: TGTGCCAGCAGCCTCAGCGGGACCTATGGCTACACCTTC. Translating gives CASSLSGTYGYTF.

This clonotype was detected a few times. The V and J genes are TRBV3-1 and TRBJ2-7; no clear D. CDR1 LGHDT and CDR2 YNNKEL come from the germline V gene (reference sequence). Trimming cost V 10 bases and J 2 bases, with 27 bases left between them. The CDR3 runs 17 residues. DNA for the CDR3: TGTGCCACCTGCCGCCTTCCAAGTGATGACGGTCCCTACGAGCAGTACTTC. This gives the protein CATCRLPSDDGPYEQYF.

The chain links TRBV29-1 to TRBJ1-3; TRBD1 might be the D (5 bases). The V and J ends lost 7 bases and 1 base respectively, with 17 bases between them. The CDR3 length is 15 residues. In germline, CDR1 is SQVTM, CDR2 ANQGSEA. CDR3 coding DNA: TGCAGCGGAAAGACAGTAGGGGAGTCTGGAAACACCATATATTTT. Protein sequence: CSGKTVGESGNTIYF.

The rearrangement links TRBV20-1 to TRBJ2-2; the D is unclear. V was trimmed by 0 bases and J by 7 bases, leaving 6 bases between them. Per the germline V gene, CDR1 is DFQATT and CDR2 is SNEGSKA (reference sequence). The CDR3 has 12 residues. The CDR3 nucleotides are TGCAGTGCTAGAGATCGGGTCGGGGAGCTGTTTTTT. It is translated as CSARDRVGELFF.

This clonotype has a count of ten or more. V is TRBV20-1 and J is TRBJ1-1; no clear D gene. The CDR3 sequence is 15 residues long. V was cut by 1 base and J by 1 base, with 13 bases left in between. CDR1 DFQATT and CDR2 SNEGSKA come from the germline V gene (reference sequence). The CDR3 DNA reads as TGCAGTGCTAGAGGGGCAGCGGGAGCGAACACTGAAGCTTTCTTT. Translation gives CSARGAAGANTEAFF.

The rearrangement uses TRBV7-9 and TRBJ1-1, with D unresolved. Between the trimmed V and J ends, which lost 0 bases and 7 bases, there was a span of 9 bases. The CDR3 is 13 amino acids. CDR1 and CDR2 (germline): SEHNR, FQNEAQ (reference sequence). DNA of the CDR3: TGTGCCAGCAGCTTAGCCCTAAGGGATGAAGCTTTCTTT. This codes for CASSLALRDEAFF.

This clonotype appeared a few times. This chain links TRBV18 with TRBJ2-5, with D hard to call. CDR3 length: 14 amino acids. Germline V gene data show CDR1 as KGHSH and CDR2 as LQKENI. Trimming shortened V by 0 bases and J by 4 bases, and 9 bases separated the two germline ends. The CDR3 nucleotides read TGTGCCAGCTCACCACCGATGGGCCGAGAGACCCAGTACTTC. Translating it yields CASSPPMGRETQYF.

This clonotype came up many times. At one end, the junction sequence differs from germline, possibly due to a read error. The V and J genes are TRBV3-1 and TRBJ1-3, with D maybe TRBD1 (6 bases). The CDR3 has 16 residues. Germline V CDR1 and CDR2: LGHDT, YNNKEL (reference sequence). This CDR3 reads CASSKGGGGSGNTTYF. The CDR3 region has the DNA TGTGCCAGCTCTAAAGGGGGGGGCGGCTCTGGAAACACCACATATTTT.

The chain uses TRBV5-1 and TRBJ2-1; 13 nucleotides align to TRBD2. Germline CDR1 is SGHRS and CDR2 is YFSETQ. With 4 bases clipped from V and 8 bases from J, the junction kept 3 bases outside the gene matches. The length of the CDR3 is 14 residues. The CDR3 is CASSPGLAGDEQFF. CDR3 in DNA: TGCGCCAGCAGCCCTGGACTAGCGGGGGATGAGCAGTTCTTC.

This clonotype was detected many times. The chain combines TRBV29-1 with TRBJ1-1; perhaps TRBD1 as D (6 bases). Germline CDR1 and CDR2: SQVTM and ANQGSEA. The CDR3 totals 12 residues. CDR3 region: CGGNRGDTEAFF. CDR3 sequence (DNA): TGCGGAGGGAATAGGGGGGACACTGAAGCTTTCTTT.

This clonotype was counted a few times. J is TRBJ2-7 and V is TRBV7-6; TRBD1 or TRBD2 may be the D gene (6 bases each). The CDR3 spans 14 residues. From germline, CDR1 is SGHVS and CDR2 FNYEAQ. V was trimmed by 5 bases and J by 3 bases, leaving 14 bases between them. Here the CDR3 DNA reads TGTGCCAGCAGCCTACGCGGGGACAACTACGAGCAGTACTTC. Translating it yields CASSLRGDNYEQYF.

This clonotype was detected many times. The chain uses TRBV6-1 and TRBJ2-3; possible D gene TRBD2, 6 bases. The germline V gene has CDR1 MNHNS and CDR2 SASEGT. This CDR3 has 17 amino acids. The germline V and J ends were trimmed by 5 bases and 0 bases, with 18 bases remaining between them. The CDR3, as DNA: TGTGCCAGCAGTAAATCCGGGACTCAGATTAGCACAGATACGCAGTATTTT. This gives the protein CASSKSGTQISTDTQYF.

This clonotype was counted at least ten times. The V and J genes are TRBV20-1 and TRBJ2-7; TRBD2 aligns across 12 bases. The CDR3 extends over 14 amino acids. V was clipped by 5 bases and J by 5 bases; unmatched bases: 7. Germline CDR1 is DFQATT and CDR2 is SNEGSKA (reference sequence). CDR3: CSALPSGRGDEQYF. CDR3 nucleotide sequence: TGCAGTGCTCTCCCTAGCGGGAGGGGGGACGAGCAGTACTTC.

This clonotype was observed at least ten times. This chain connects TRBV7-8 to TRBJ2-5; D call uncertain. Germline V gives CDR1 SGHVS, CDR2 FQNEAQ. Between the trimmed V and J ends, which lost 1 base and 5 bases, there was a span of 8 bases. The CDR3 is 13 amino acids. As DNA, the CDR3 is TGTGCCAGCAGCTTAGAAAGGAGTGAGACCCAGTACTTC. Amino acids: CASSLERSETQYF.

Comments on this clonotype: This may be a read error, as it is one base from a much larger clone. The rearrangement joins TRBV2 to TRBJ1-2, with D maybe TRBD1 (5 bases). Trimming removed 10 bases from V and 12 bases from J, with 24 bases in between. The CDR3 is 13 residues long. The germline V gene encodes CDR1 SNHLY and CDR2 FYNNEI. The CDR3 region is CATKGTGGLGHTF. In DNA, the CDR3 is TGTGCCACCAAGGGCACAGGCGGACTGGGCCACACCTTC.

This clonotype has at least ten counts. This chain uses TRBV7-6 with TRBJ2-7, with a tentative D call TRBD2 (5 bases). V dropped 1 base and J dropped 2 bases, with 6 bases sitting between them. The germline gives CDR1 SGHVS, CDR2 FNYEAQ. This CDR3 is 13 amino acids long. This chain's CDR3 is CASSLGTAYEQYF. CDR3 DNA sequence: TGTGCCAGCAGCTTAGGGACTGCCTACGAGCAGTACTTC.

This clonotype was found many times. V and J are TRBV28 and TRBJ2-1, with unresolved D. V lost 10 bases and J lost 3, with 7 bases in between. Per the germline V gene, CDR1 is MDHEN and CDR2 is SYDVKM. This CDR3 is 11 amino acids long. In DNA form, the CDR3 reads TGTGCCACTCTGAGCTACAATGAGCAGTTCTTC. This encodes CATLSYNEQFF. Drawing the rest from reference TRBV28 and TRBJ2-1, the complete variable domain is DVKVTQSSRYLVKRTGEKVFLECVQDMDHENMFWYRQDPGLGLRLIYFSYDVKMKEKGDIPEGYSVSREKKERFSLILESASTNQTSMYLCATLSYNEQFFGPGTRLTVL.

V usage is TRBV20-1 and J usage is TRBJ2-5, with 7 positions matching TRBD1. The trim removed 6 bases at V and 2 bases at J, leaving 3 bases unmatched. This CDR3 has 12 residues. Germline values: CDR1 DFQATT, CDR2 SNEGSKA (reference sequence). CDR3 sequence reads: CSALGQQETQYF. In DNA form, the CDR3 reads TGCAGTGCCCTGGGACAGCAAGAGACCCAGTACTTC.

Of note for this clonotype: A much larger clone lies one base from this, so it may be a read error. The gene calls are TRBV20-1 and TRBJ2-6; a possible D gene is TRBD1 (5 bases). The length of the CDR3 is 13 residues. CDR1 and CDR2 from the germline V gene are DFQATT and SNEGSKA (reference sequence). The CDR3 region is CSASVSGANVPTF. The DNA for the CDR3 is TGCAGTGCTAGCGTCTCTGGGGCCAACGTCCCGACTTTC.

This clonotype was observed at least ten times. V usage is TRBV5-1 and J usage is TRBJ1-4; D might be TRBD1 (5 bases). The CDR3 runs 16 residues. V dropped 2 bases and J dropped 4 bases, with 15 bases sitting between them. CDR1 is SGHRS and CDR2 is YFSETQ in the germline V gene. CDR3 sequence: CASSFDSAGVNEKLFF. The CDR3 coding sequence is TGCGCCAGCAGCTTTGACAGTGCCGGGGTTAATGAAAAACTGTTTTTT.

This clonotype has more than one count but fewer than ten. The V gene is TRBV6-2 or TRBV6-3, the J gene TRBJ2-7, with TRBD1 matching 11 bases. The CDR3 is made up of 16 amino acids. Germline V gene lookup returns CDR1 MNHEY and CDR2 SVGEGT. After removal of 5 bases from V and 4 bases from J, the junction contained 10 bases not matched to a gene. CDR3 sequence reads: CASSPRQGQGVYEQYF. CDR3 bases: TGTGCCAGCAGTCCCCGCCAGGGACAGGGGGTGTACGAGCAGTACTTC.

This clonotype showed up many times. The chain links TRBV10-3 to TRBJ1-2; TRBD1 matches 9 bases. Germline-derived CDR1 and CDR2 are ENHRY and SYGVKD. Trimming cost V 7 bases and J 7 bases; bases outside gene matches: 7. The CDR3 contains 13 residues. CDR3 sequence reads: CAITRQGGSGYTF. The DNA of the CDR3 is TGTGCCATCACGAGACAGGGGGGATCTGGCTACACCTTC.

CDR3 in DNA: TGCGCCAGCAGCTTGGGACAGGATGGCATTCAGTACTTC. It translates to CASSLGQDGIQYF. The chain has TRBV5-1 and TRBJ2-4; the D gene is possibly TRBD1 (6 bases). The V gene lost 0 bases and the J gene lost 9 bases, with 10 bases spanning the gap. The CDR3 is 13 amino acids. Germline lookup yields CDR1 SGHRS and CDR2 YFSETQ.

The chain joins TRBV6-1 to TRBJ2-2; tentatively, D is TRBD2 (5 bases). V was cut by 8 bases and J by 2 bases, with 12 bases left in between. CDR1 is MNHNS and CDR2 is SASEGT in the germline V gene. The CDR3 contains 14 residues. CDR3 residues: CASLYSGNTGELFF. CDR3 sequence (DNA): TGTGCCAGCCTCTACAGCGGTAACACCGGGGAGCTGTTTTTT.

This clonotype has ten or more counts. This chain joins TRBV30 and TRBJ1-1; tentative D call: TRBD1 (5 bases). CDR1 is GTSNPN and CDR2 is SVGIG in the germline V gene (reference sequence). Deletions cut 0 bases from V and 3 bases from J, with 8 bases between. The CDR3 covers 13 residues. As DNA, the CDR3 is TGTGCCTGGAGTGTAGGGGCCCACACTGAAGCTTTCTTT. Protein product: CAWSVGAHTEAFF.

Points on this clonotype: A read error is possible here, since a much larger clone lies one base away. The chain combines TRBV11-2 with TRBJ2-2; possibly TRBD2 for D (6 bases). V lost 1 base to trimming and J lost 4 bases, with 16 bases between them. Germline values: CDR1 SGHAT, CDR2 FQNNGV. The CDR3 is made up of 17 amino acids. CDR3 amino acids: CASSLVREEGGTGELFF. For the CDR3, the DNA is TGTGCCAGCAGCTTAGTGCGGGAAGAGGGCGGCACCGGGGAGCTGTTTTTT.

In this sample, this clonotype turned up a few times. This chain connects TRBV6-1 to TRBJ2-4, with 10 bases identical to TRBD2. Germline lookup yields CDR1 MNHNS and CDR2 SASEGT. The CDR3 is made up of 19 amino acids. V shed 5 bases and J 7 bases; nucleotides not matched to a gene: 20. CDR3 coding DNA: TGTGCCAGCAGTCCGGGACAGATAGCCCTAGCGGGAGAGAGGAACATTCAGTACTTC. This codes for CASSPGQIALAGERNIQYF.